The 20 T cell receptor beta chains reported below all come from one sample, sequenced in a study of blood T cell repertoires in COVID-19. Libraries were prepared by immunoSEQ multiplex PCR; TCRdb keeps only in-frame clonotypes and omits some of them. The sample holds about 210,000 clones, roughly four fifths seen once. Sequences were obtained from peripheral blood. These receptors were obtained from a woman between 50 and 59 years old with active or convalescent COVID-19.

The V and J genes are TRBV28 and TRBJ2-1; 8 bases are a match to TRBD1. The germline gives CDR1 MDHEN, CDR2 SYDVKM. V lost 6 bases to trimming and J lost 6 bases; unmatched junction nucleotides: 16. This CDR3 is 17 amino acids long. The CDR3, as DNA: TGTGCCAGCAGCCTCCCGGCGTCGGACAGGGTCTTCAATGAGCAGTTCTTC. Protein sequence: CASSLPASDRVFNEQFF.

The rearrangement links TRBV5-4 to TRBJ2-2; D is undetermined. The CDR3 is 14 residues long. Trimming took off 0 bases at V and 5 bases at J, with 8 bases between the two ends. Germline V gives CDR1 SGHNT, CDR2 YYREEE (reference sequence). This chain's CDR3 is CASSLGRRTGELFF. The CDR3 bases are TGTGCCAGCAGCTTGGGTCGCAGAACCGGGGAGCTGTTTTTT.

The CDR3 spells CASSRTDSSNTEAFF. The CDR3 DNA is TGTGCCAGCTCAAGGACAGACAGTTCCAACACTGAAGCTTTCTTT. The chain employs TRBV18 and TRBJ1-1, with D possibly matching TRBD1 (6 bases). V shed 5 bases and J shed 2 bases, with 15 bases lying between them. CDR3 length: 15 residues. Per germline, CDR1 KGHSH and CDR2 LQKENI.

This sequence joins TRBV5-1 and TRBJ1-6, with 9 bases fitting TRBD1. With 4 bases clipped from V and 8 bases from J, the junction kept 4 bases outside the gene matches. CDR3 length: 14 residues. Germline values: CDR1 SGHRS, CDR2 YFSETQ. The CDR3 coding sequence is TGCGCCAGCAGCCGACAGGGGGTGGATTCACCCCTCCACTTT. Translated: CASSRQGVDSPLHF.

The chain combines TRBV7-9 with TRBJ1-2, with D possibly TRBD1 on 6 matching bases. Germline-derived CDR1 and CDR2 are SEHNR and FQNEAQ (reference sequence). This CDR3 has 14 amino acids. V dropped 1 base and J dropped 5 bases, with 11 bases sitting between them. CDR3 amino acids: CASSLGTALYGYTF. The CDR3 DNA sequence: TGTGCCAGCAGCTTAGGGACAGCCCTTTATGGCTACACCTTC.

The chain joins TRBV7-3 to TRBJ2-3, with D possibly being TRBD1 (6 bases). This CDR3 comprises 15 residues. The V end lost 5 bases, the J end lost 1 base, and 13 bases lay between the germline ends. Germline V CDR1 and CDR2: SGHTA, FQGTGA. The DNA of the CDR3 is TGTGCCAGCAGCCCAGGGACACACCGCACAGATACGCAGTATTTT. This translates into CASSPGTHRTDTQYF.

The CDR3 nucleotides are TGTGCCAGTAGTATTCCGGGGAACGAGCAGTACTTC. Protein product: CASSIPGNEQYF. The rearrangement links TRBV19 to TRBJ2-7; TRBD2 might be the D (5 bases). The CDR3 contains 12 residues. Germline V gene lookup returns CDR1 LNHDA and CDR2 SQIVND (reference sequence). Trimming pared 3 bases from V and 5 bases from J, leaving 8 bases between.

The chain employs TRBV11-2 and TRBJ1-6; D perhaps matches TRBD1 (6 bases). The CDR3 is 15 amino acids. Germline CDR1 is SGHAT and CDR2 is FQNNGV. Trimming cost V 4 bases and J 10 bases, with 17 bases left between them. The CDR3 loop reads CASSSSGASESPLHF. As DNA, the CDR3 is TGTGCCAGCAGCTCATCAGGGGCGTCAGAGTCACCCCTCCACTTT.

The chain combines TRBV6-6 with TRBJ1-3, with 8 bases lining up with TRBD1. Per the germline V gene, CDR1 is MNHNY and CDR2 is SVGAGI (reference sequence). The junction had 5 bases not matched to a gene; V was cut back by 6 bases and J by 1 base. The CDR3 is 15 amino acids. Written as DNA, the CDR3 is TGTGCCAGCAGCCGGACAGGGAAGTCTGGAAACACCATATATTTT. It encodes CASSRTGKSGNTIYF.

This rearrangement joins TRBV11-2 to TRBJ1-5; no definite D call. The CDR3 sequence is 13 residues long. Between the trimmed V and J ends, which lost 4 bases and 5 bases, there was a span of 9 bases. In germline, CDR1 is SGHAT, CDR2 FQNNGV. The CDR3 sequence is CASSSFRDQPQHF. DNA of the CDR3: TGTGCCAGCAGCTCGTTCCGGGATCAGCCCCAGCATTTT.

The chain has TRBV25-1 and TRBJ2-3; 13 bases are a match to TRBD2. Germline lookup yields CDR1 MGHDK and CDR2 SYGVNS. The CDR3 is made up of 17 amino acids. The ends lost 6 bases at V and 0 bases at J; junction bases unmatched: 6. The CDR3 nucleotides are TGTGCCAGCAGGGGGACTAGCGGGAACCCTAGCACAGATACGCAGTATTTT. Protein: CASRGTSGNPSTDTQYF.

The CDR3 sequence is CASSQERDGERSPYEQYF. CDR3 bases: TGCGCCAGCAGTCAAGAGAGGGATGGAGAAAGATCACCCTACGAGCAGTACTTC. The chain combines TRBV23-1 with TRBJ2-7, with a possible D match to TRBD2 (5 bases). TRBV23-1 is noted as an ORF with a role that remains uncertain. The CDR3 totals 18 residues. Trimming stripped 2 bases from V and 2 bases from J, with 22 bases between.

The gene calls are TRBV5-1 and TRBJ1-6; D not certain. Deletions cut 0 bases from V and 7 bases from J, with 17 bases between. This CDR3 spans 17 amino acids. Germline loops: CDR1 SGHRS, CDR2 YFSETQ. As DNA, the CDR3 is TGCGCCAGCAGCTTGGCTTCGGGCGGAGCGGGAAATTCACCCCTCCACTTT. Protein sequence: CASSLASGGAGNSPLHF.

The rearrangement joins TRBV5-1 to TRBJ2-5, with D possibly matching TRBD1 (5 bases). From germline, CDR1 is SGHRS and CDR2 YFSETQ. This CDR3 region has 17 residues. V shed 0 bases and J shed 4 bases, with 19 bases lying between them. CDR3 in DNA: TGCGCCAGCAGCTTGGGTTTGGACACCTCCGTGGGAGAGACCCAGTACTTC. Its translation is CASSLGLDTSVGETQYF.

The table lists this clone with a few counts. The DNA of the CDR3 is TGTGCCAGCCTAACAGGACCCGAAAACATTCAGTACTTC. Translation: CASLTGPENIQYF. V usage is TRBV18 and J usage is TRBJ2-4; D might be TRBD1 (5 bases). Germline CDR1 is KGHSH and CDR2 is LQKENI. V lost 8 bases and J lost 5, with 13 bases in between. The CDR3 sequence is 13 residues long.

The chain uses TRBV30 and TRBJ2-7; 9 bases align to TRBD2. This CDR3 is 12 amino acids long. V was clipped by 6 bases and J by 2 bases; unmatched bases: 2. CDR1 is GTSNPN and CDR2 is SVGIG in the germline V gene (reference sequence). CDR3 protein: CACIAGAYEQYF. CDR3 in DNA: TGTGCCTGTATAGCGGGGGCCTACGAGCAGTACTTC.

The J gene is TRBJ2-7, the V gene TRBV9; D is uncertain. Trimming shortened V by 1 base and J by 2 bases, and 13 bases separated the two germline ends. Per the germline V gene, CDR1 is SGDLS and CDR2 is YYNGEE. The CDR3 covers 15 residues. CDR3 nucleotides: TGTGCCAGCAGCGTAAGGATTAGCCGACCCTACGAGCAGTACTTC. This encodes CASSVRISRPYEQYF.

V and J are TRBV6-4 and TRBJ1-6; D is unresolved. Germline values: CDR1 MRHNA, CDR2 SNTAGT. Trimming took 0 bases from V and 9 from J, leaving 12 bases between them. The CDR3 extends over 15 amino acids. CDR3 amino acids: CASSDSLRLGSPLHF. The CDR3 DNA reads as TGTGCCAGCAGTGACTCTCTGCGGCTGGGTTCACCCCTCCACTTT.

This chain's CDR3 is CATSDSGGLAATDTQYF. The DNA of the CDR3 is TGTGCCACCAGTGATTCTGGGGGACTAGCGGCCACAGATACGCAGTATTTT. The chain joins TRBV24-1 to TRBJ2-3; 11 positions match TRBD2. This CDR3 has 17 residues. CDR1 and CDR2 (germline): KGHDR, SFDVKD. With V trimmed by 2 bases and J by 2 bases, 5 bases remained unmatched.

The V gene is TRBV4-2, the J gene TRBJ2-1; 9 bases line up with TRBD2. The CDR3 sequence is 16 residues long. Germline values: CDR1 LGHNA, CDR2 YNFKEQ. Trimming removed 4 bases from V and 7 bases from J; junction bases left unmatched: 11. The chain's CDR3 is CASSLRAGGLQNEQFF. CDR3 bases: TGTGCCAGCAGCCTGAGAGCGGGAGGTTTGCAAAATGAGCAGTTCTTC.